In its sample, the clone carrying this TCR beta chain was seen a few times. The sample is drawn from a study of T-cell memory formation after mild COVID-19. CDR3 size: 13 residues. Trimming cost V 5 bases and J 5 bases; bases outside gene matches: 8. Germline-derived CDR1 and CDR2 are DFQATT and SNEGSKA (reference sequence). Barcoded TCR alpha and TCR beta cDNA libraries with UMIs came from 5'RACE using constant-segment primers. Via MiXCR, TCRdb re-called the 5' RACE reads, giving one row per CDR3 protein. The repertoire consists of more than 300,000 distinct CDR3 sequences, with less than 25% occurring once and the leading ten covering roughly 21%.

Sequenced input: PBMCs or a T cell subset sorted from them (not recorded which). V gene TRBV20-1 combines with J gene TRBJ1-1; 7 bases agree with TRBD1. This receptor was identified in a man aged 18-30 years who had mild COVID-19 (a few samples of this study predate the infection). Cell type and time point are not known. The CDR3 DNA follows: TGCAGTGCTCCGGACAGGTCGAGGACTGAAGCTTTCTTT. It encodes CSAPDRSRTEAFF.